A single sample is the source of the 22 T cell receptor beta chains below, sequenced in a study of Graves' ophthalmopathy and Graves' hyperthyroidism. Amplification targeted the TCR beta CDR3 regions, with RNA transcripts as the source material. First-round RT-PCR employed HTBI primers, with a second-round multiplex PCR after it. TCRdb reprocessed the multiplex PCR reads via MiXCR and lists one record per CDR3 protein. The table records approximately 540,000 distinct CDR3 sequences, under 45% of them present only once. The sample was peripheral blood or thyroid tissue (not recorded which). The receptors were sampled from an adult man with Graves' hyperthyroidism.

This chain uses TRBV7-4 with TRBJ1-5; 8 nucleotides line up with TRBD1. V dropped 5 bases and J dropped 3; count of bases not matched to a gene: 12. The length of the CDR3 is 17 residues. Germline-derived CDR1 and CDR2 are SGHVT and SQSDAQ. The CDR3, as DNA: TGTGCCAGCAGCCAAGGGGGGTCAGGGGGCCCCAATCAGCCCCAGCATTTT. It is translated as CASSQGGSGGPNQPQHF.

The V call is TRBV7-9, the J call TRBJ1-6, with a possible D match to TRBD1 (5 bases). This CDR3 is 13 amino acids long. CDR1 is SEHNR and CDR2 is FQNEAQ in the germline V gene (reference sequence). V dropped 6 bases and J dropped 15 bases, with 18 bases sitting between them. CDR3 protein: CASSEAAGPHLHF. The DNA for the CDR3 is TGTGCCAGCAGTGAAGCGGCAGGGCCTCACCTCCACTTT.

The chain couples TRBV29-1 to TRBJ1-2; TRBD1 is a possible D gene (6 bases). The V end lost 8 bases, the J end lost 8 bases, and 15 bases lay between the germline ends. Germline CDR1 SQVTM, CDR2 ANQGSEA. The CDR3 length is 11 residues. The CDR3 here is CSSNPGTGYTF. DNA for the CDR3: TGCAGCTCAAACCCCGGGACAGGCTACACCTTC.

This clonotype has just a few counts. V is TRBV27 and J is TRBJ1-1; 11 bases match TRBD1. Germline V gives CDR1 MNHEY, CDR2 SMNVEV (reference sequence). CDR3 length equals 14 residues. Unmatched junction bases numbered 4, after V lost 5 bases and J lost 5 bases. The CDR3 spells CASSTWDRGTEAFF. The CDR3 DNA reads TGTGCCAGCAGTACCTGGGACAGGGGGACTGAAGCTTTCTTT.

Turning to this clonotype: The junction departs from the called germline gene at one end, perhaps through a read error. The V call is TRBV7-6, the J call TRBJ2-5, with TRBD2 identical over 9 bases. The CDR3 length is 16 residues. Germline V lookup: CDR1 SGHVS, CDR2 FNYEAQ. The CDR3 nucleotides read TGTGCCAGCAGAACCCAACCGGGACTAGCTTTCCATGGGCAGCTCTTC. This codes for CASRTQPGLAFHGQLF.

V usage is TRBV9 and J usage is TRBJ1-6; possible D gene TRBD1, 5 bases. Germline CDR1 SGDLS, CDR2 YYNGEE. This CDR3 is built from 13 residues. Trimming shortened V by 0 bases and J by 14 bases, and 12 bases separated the two germline ends. Here the CDR3 DNA reads TGTGCCAGCAGCGTAGGGCCAGGGAATGCCCTCCACTTT. Its translation: CASSVGPGNALHF.

This clonotype has at least ten counts. The rearrangement links TRBV19 to TRBJ2-5; TRBD2 aligns across 7 bases. V was clipped by 3 bases and J by 4 bases; unmatched bases: 14. CDR1 and CDR2 from the germline V gene are LNHDA and SQIVND (reference sequence). The CDR3 totals 17 residues. CDR3 DNA: TGTGCCAGTAGTATTGGGGGGGGAGGGCCGACCCGAGAGACCCAGTACTTC. Translated: CASSIGGGGPTRETQYF.

This clonotype came up a few times. The chain links TRBV19 to TRBJ1-5; D is ambiguous. The V end lost 3 bases, the J end lost 7 bases, and 16 bases lay between the germline ends. The CDR3 has 15 residues. The germline CDR1 and CDR2 sequences are LNHDA and SQIVND (reference sequence). The CDR3: CASSIKWAIGQPQHF. DNA of the CDR3: TGTGCCAGTAGTATTAAGTGGGCAATAGGACAGCCCCAGCATTTT.

This clonotype appeared a few times. V gene TRBV14 combines with J gene TRBJ2-5; D is ambiguous. Germline V CDR1 and CDR2: SGHDN, FVKESK. Trimming removed 4 bases from V and 2 bases from J, with 5 bases in between. The CDR3 is made up of 12 amino acids. CDR3 amino acids: CASSRIQETQYF. The CDR3 DNA follows: TGTGCCAGCAGCCGGATTCAAGAGACCCAGTACTTC.

In its sample, this clonotype was seen many times. CDR3 protein: CSVGSTQGSYEQYF. The CDR3 region has the DNA TGCAGCGTTGGGTCCACACAGGGTTCCTACGAGCAGTACTTC. The V call is TRBV29-1, the J call TRBJ2-7; tentative D call: TRBD1 (6 bases). Trimming stripped 4 bases from V and 1 base from J, with 14 bases between. The CDR3 length is 14 residues. Germline V lookup: CDR1 SQVTM, CDR2 ANQGSEA.

This clonotype was seen at least ten times. A junction end diverges from the germline sequence, so it may reflect a read error. V gene TRBV5-1 combines with J gene TRBJ1-1; D call uncertain. Per germline, CDR1 SGHRS and CDR2 YFSETQ. The CDR3 contains 12 residues. The CDR3 loop is CASSLVGEGQSF. The CDR3 bases are TGCGCCAGCAGCTTGGTTGGGGAAGGTCAGAGTTTT.

This clonotype came up many times. Here the CDR3 reads CASSLVLGQISPLHF. CDR3 coding DNA: TGTGCCAGCAGCTTGGTGTTGGGGCAGATTTCACCCCTCCACTTT. The chain combines TRBV5-8 with TRBJ1-6; TRBD1 might be the D (5 bases). The germline V gene encodes CDR1 SGHTS and CDR2 YDEGEE. The CDR3 loop spans 15 amino acids. The V gene lost 0 bases and the J gene lost 9 bases, with 13 bases spanning the gap.

The gene calls are TRBV20-1 and TRBJ1-5; TRBD1 is a possible D gene (5 bases). This CDR3 has 14 residues. Germline V CDR1 and CDR2: DFQATT, SNEGSKA (reference sequence). The V gene lost 7 bases and the J gene lost 7 bases, with 20 bases spanning the gap. CDR3 sequence reads: CSVGPSRENQPQHF. Written as DNA, the CDR3 is TGCAGTGTAGGCCCGAGCAGGGAGAACCAGCCCCAGCATTTT.

The chain links TRBV28 to TRBJ2-5; D uncertain. This CDR3 is 13 amino acids long. Germline V lookup: CDR1 MDHEN, CDR2 SYDVKM. V lost 5 bases and J 3 bases, leaving 10 bases between the germline ends. In nucleotides, the CDR3 is TGTGCCAGCAGTCGGAGACACAAAGAGACCCAGTACTTC. It specifies CASSRRHKETQYF.

The rearrangement joins TRBV2 to TRBJ2-3, with 8 bases matching TRBD2. The V and J ends lost 7 bases and 6 bases, in that order; junction bases with no gene match: 9. The length of the CDR3 is 14 residues. The V gene's germline CDR1 is SNHLY and CDR2 FYNNEI. CDR3: CASKIAGQKDTQYF. For the CDR3, the DNA is TGTGCCAGCAAAATAGCGGGGCAGAAGGATACGCAGTATTTT. The variable domain in full, with the rest retrieved from reference TRBV2 and TRBJ2-3, is EPEVTQTPSHQVTQMGQEVILRCVPISNHLYFYWYRQILGQKVEFLVSFYNNEISEKSEIFDDQFSVERPDGSNFTLKIRSTKLEDSAMYFCASKIAGQKDTQYFGPGTRLTVL.

The rearrangement links TRBV9 to TRBJ1-1; D gene ambiguous. Between the trimmed V and J ends, which lost 0 bases and 7 bases, there was a span of 10 bases. CDR1 and CDR2 from the germline V gene are SGDLS and YYNGEE. The CDR3 runs to 13 residues. CDR3 amino acids: CASSVEAGNEAFF. CDR3 DNA: TGTGCCAGCAGCGTAGAGGCGGGGAATGAAGCTTTCTTT.

This clonotype was seen many times. The J gene is TRBJ2-7, the V gene TRBV7-9; 10 nucleotides align to TRBD1. Trimming at V came to 4 bases and at J to 6 bases, leaving 9 bases not matched to a gene. Germline assignment: CDR1 SEHNR and CDR2 FQNEAQ (reference sequence). This CDR3 region has 15 residues. The CDR3 region is CASSSGTGAPVEQYF. The CDR3 coding sequence is TGTGCCAGCAGCTCCGGGACAGGGGCTCCCGTCGAGCAGTACTTC.

This clonotype has at least ten counts. The chain is built from TRBV2 and TRBJ2-6; tentative D call: TRBD2 (6 bases). Germline CDR1 reads SNHLY; CDR2 reads FYNNEI. The CDR3 totals 15 residues. V dropped 8 bases and J dropped 0 bases, with 11 bases sitting between them. The CDR3 region has the DNA TGTGCCAGCGGCCTCGGGGGCTCTGGGGCCAACGTCCTGACTTTC. Translating gives CASGLGGSGANVLTF.

V is TRBV2 and J is TRBJ2-5; 9 bases agree with TRBD2. With the DNA end fitting TRBJ2-1 better, the J assignment may be wrong. The CDR3 is 14 amino acids. CDR1 is SNHLY, CDR2 FYNNEI, per germline. The CDR3 DNA sequence: TGTGCCAGCCGATGGACTAGCGAGTACAATGAGCAGTTCTTC. It is translated as CASRWTSEYNEQFF.

Here the CDR3 reads CASSADSMNTEAFF. In DNA, the CDR3 is TGTGCCAGCAGTGCGGACAGCATGAACACTGAAGCTTTCTTT. The J gene is TRBJ1-1, the V gene TRBV12-3 or TRBV12-4; D is possibly TRBD1 (6 bases). The CDR3 is 14 amino acids. Trimming left V 5 bases short and J 0 bases short, with 10 bases between.

The J gene is TRBJ1-1, the V gene TRBV7-2; D is perhaps TRBD1 (6 bases). Per germline, CDR1 SGHTA and CDR2 FQGNSA. V was trimmed by 7 bases and J by 1 base, leaving 13 bases between them. This CDR3 contains 14 residues. CDR3 sequence reads: CASNLGQQNTEAFF. CDR3 coding DNA: TGTGCCAGCAACCTCGGACAGCAGAACACTGAAGCTTTCTTT. Looking up the rest from reference TRBV7-2 and TRBJ1-1 gives the full variable domain: GAGVSQSPSNKVTEKGKDVELRCDPISGHTALYWYRQSLGQGLEFLIYFQGNSAPDKSGLPSDRFSAERTGGSVSTLTIQRTQQEDSAVYLCASNLGQQNTEAFFGQGTRLTVV.

The chain links TRBV7-9 to TRBJ2-7, with a possible D match to TRBD1 (5 bases). Germline V gene sequence: CDR1 SEHNR, CDR2 FQNEAQ (reference sequence). There are 15 residues in the CDR3. Trimming stripped 5 bases from V and 4 bases from J, with 18 bases between. DNA of the CDR3: TGTGCCAGCAGCCACGCGACAGCAGGGCAGTACGAGCAGTACTTC. Its translation: CASSHATAGQYEQYF.